One TCR beta chain is described in this entry. The antigen is unknown. This entry comes from a study of cytomegalovirus exposure and HLA in healthy donors. Trimming pared 5 bases from V and 5 bases from J, leaving 19 bases between. The CDR3 has 15 residues. CDR1 MNHEY and CDR2 SMNVEV come from the germline V gene (reference sequence). Whole-study results and caveats: The authors listed around 150 TCR beta chains as cytomegalovirus-associated.

TCRdb's table, derived via immunoSEQ multiplex PCR, lists solely in-frame clones and lacks some. The data contain some 150,000 clones, 90% of them singletons. The source material was PBMCs. The TCR comes from a woman aged 25 to 45 in good health and CMV-seropositive. The rearrangement joins TRBV27 to TRBJ2-7; weak D call: TRBD2 (5 bases). CDR3 coding DNA: TGTGCCAGCAGTCTTTACACTCGGGCGGAGGACGAGCAGTACTTC. Its protein product is CASSLYTRAEDEQYF.